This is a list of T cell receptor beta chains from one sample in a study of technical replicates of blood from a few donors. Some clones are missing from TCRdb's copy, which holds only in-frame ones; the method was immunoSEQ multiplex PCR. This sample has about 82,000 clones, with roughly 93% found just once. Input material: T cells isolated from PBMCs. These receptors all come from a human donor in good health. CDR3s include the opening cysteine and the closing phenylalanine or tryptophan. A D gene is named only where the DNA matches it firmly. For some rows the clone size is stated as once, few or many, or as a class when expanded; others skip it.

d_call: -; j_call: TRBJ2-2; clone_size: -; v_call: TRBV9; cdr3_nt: TGTGCCAGCAGCGTAGGCGGCAGATCAAACACCGGGGAGCTGTTTTTT; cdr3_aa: CASSVGGRSNTGELFF
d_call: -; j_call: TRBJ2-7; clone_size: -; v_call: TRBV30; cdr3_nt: TGTGCCTGGAGTCAGGGACAAATGTACGAGCAGTACTTC; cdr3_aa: CAWSQGQMYEQYF
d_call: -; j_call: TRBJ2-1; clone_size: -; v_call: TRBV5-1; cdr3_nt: TGCGCCAGCAGCTTGACGGTAGCGGAGTACAATGAGCAGTTCTTC; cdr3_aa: CASSLTVAEYNEQFF
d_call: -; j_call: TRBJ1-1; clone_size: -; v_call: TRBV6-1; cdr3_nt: TGTGCCAGCAGTGAAACGCGGGGGTGGAACACTGAAGCTTTCTTT; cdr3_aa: CASSETRGWNTEAFF
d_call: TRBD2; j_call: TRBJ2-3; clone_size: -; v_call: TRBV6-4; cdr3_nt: TGTGCCAGCAGTGAGGGGACTAGCGGGAGTGATACGCAGTATTTT; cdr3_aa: CASSEGTSGSDTQYF
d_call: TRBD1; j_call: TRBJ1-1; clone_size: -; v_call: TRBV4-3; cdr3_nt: TGCGCCAGCAGCCAAGTATTTAGGGGGCGAAACACTGAAGCTTTCTTT; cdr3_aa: CASSQVFRGRNTEAFF
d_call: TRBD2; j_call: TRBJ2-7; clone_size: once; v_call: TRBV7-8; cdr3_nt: TGTGCCAGCAGCTTAGTTGGGGGGACTAATATCCACGAGCAGTACTTC; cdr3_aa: CASSLVGGTNIHEQYF
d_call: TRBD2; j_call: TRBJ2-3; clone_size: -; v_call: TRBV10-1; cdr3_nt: TGCGCCACCAGCTTACTAGCGGGTGATCTGACAGATACGCAGTATTTT; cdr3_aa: CATSLLAGDLTDTQYF
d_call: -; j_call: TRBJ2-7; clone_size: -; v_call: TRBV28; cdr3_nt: TGTGCCAGCATGGGGGACGGGGGCTACGAGCAGTACTTC; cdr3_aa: CASMGDGGYEQYF
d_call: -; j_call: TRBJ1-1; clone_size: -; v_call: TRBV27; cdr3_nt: TGTGCCAGCATTAGAACCACGGGAACTGAAGCTTTCTTT; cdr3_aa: CASIRTTGTEAFF
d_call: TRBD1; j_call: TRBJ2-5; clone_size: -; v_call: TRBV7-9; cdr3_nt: TGTGCCAGCAGACCACAGGGGGCTGAAGAGACCCAGTACTTC; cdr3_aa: CASRPQGAEETQYF
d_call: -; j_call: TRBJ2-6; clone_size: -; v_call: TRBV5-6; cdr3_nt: TGTGCCAGCAGCTTGTCAGACTCTGGGGCCAACGTCCTGACTTTC; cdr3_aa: CASSLSDSGANVLTF
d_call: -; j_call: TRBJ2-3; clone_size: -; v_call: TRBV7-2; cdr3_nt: TGTGCCAGCAGCCCGACCCGGACTCATGCTCCGGGTACGCAGTATTTT; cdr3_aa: CASSPTRTHAPGTQYF
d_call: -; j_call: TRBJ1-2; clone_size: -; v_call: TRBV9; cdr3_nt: TGTGCCAGCAGCGTTTCAGTGGACACTAACTATGGCTACACCTTC; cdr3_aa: CASSVSVDTNYGYTF
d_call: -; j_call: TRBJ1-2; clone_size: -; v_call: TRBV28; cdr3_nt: TGTGCCAGCAGTCGCCCATTCTCCGGGGTAGCGGCTGGCTACACCTTC; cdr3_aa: CASSRPFSGVAAGYTF
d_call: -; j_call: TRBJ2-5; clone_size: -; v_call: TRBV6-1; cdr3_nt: TGTGCCAGCAGTGAATCTTTTCTGGCGGTGGCGGGAGAGACCCAGTACTTC; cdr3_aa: CASSESFLAVAGETQYF
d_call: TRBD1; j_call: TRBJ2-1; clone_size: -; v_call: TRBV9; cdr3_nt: TGTGCCAGCAGCGTCATAGGGGGCGCTTTGACCTACAATGAGCAGTTCTTC; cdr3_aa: CASSVIGGALTYNEQFF
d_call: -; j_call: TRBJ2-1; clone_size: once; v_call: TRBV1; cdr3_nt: TGCACCAGCAGCCAAGGCGCGAGGAAGCACAATGAGCAGTTCTTC; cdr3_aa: CTSSQGARKHNEQFF
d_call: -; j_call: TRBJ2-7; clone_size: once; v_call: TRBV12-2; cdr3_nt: TGTGCAAGTCGCTTTAGGGACTGTACGTGTTACGAGCAGTACTTC; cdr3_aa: CASRFRDCTCYEQYF
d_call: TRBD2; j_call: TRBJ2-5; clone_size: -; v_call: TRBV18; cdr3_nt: TGTGCCACCCTCCAGTCTAGCGGACAAGAGACCCAGTACTTC; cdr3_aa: CATLQSSGQETQYF
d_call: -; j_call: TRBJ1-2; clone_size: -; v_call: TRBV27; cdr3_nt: TGTGCCAGCAGATGGGGGAGGGGATGGAGAGGCTACACCTTC; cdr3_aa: CASRWGRGWRGYTF
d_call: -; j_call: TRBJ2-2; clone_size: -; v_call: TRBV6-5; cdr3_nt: TGTGCCAGCCAAAGGAGGGGAGCCCCAACCGGGGAGCTGTTTTTT; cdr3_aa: CASQRRGAPTGELFF
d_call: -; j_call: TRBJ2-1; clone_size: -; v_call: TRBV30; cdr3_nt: TGTGCCTGGAGTCCCGAACGACTAGGTAATGAGCAGTTCTTC; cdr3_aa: CAWSPERLGNEQFF
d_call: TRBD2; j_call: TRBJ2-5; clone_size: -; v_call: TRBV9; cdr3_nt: TGTGCCAGCAGCGTAGCCGGGGGGGCGGAGACCCAGTACTTC; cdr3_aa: CASSVAGGAETQYF
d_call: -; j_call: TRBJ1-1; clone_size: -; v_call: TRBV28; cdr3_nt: TGTGCCAGCAGTTTGGACAGCTTGAACACTGAAGCTTTCTTT; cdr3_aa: CASSLDSLNTEAFF
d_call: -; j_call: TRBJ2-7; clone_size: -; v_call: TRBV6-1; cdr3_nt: TGTGCCAGCAGTGAAGCGCTCGGGAGACAGAGGGAGTACTTC; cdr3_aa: CASSEALGRQREYF
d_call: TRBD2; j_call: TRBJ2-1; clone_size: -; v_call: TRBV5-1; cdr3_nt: TGCGCCAGCAGCGTGGGACTAGCGGGAGTCATAAGCAATGAGCAGTTCTTC; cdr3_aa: CASSVGLAGVISNEQFF
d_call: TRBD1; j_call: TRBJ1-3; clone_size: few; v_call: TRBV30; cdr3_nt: TGTGCCTGGAGTCCGCTCGGACAGGTGAACACCATATATTTT; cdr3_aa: CAWSPLGQVNTIYF
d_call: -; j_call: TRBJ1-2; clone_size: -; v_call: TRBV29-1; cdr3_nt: TGCAGCGTTCTTCCCACAGGAGGGTCCGGCTACACCTTC; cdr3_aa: CSVLPTGGSGYTF
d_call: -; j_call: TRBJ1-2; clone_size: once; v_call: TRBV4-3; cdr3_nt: TGCGCCAGCAGCCCTCTCGGGTCGACTAACTATGGCTACACCTTC; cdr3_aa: CASSPLGSTNYGYTF
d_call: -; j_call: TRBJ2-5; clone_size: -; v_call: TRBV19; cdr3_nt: TGTGCCAGTAGTATAATCGGACAGCGTAGCCAAGAGACCCAGTACTTC; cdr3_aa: CASSIIGQRSQETQYF
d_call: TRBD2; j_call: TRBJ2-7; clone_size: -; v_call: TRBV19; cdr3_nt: TGTGCCAGTAGTATAGGGCTAGCGGGAACCTACGAGCAGTACTTC; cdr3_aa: CASSIGLAGTYEQYF
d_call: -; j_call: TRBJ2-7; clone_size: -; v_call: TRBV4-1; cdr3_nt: TGCGCCAGCAGCCTAGAGGAGGGCCCCTACGAGCAGTACTTC; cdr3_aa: CASSLEEGPYEQYF
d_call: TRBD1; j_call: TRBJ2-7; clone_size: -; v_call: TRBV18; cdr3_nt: TGTGCCAGCTCTGACAGGGGATATAGCTCCTACGAGCAGTACTTC; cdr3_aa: CASSDRGYSSYEQYF
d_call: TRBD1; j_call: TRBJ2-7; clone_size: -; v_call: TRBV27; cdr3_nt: TGTGCCAGCAGCCTGGGACAGGGAGGAGAGCAGTACTTC; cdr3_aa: CASSLGQGGEQYF
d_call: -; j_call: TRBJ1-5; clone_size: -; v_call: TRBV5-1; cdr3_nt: TGCGCCAGCAGCTTGGGGGGGACTCAGGGCAATCAGCCCCAGCATTTT; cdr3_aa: CASSLGGTQGNQPQHF
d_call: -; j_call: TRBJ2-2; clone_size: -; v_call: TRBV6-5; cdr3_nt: TGTGCCAGCAGTCCCCTACAGGGTTATGCCGGGGAGCTGTTTTTT; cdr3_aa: CASSPLQGYAGELFF
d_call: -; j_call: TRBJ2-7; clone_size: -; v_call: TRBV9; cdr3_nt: TGTGCCAGCAGCGCGGAGGTTCTTCCTTACGAGCAGTACTTC; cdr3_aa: CASSAEVLPYEQYF
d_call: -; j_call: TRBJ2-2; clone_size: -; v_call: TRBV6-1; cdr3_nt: TGTGCCAGTCTCATTGGGGGGAAAAGCGGGGAGCTGTTTTTT; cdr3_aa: CASLIGGKSGELFF
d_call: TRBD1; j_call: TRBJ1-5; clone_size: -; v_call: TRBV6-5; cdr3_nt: TGTGCCAGCAGCCCCGGACAGGGCAAAACTCAGCCCCAGCATTTT; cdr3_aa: CASSPGQGKTQPQHF
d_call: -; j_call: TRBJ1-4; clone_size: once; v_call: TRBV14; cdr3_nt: TGTGCCAGCAGCCAAGGGACAGCAACTAATGAAAAACTGTTTTTT; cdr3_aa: CASSQGTATNEKLFF
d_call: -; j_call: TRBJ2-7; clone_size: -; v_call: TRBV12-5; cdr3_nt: TGTGCTAGAGAATTCAGGGAAATCTCCTACGAGCAGTACTTC; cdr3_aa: CAREFREISYEQYF
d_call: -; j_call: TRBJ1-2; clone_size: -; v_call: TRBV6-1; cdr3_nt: TGTGCCAGCAACCAGGGGCAGAACTATGGCTACACCTTC; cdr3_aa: CASNQGQNYGYTF
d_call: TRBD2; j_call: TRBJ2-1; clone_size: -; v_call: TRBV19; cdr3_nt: TGTGCCAGTAGTAATAGCGGGAATGAGCAGTTCTTC; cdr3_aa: CASSNSGNEQFF
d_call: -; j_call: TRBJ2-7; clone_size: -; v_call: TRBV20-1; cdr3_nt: TGCAGTGCTAGCAACTACGAGCAGTACTTC; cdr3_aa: CSASNYEQYF
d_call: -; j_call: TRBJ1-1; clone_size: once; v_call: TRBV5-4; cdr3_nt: TGTGCCAGCAGCTTGTTACCAGGTGGGACTGAAGCTTTCTTT; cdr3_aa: CASSLLPGGTEAFF
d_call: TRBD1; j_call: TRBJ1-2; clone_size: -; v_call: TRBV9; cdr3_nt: TGTGCCAGCAGCGTAGACAGAGGGGGCGCCTACACCTTC; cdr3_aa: CASSVDRGGAYTF
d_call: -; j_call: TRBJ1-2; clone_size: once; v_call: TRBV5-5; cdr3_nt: TGTGCCAGCAGCTTGGGACAGGTTAACTATGGCTACACCTTC; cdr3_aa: CASSLGQVNYGYTF
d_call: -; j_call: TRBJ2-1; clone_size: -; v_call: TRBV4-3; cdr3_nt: TGCGCCAGCAGCCAAGACGGGGTGAGCTCCTACAATGAGCAGTTCTTC; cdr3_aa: CASSQDGVSSYNEQFF
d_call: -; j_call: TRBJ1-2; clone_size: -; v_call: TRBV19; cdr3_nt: TGTGCCAGTAGTTCCGACACGCCCAACTATGGCTACACCTTC; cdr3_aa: CASSSDTPNYGYTF
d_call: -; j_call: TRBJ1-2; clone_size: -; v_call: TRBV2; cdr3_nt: TGTGCCAGCAGTGACCCACGAACATCAGGGATCCATGGCTACACCTTC; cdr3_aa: CASSDPRTSGIHGYTF
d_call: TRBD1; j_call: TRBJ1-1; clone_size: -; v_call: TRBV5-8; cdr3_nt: TGTGCCAGCAGCTTGTACAGGGGGGTTACTGAAGCTTTCTTT; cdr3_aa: CASSLYRGVTEAFF
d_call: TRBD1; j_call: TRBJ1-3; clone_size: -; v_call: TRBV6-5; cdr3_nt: TGTGCCAGCAGTTACGGGACAGGGGCCTCTGGAAACACCATATATTTT; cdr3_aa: CASSYGTGASGNTIYF
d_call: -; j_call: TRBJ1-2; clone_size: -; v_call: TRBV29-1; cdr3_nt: TGCAGCGTTTCCGTATCCTATGGCTACACCTTC; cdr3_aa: CSVSVSYGYTF
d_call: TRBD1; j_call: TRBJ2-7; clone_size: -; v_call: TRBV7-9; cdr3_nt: TGTGCCAGCAGCTGGGGACAGTTCAGCAGATCCTACGAGCAGTACTTC; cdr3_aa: CASSWGQFSRSYEQYF
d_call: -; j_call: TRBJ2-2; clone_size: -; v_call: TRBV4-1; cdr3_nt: TGCGCCAGCAGCCTATCGGTGGGCTCCGGGGAGCTGTTTTTT; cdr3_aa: CASSLSVGSGELFF
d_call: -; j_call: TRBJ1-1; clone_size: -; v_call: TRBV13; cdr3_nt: TGTGCCAGCAGCTTTCGCCGGAGCGGGGCGACTGAAGCTTTCTTT; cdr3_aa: CASSFRRSGATEAFF
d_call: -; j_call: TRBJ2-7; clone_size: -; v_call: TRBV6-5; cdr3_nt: TGTGCCAGCAGCCGCGACAGGCGCCACGAGCAGTACTTC; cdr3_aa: CASSRDRRHEQYF